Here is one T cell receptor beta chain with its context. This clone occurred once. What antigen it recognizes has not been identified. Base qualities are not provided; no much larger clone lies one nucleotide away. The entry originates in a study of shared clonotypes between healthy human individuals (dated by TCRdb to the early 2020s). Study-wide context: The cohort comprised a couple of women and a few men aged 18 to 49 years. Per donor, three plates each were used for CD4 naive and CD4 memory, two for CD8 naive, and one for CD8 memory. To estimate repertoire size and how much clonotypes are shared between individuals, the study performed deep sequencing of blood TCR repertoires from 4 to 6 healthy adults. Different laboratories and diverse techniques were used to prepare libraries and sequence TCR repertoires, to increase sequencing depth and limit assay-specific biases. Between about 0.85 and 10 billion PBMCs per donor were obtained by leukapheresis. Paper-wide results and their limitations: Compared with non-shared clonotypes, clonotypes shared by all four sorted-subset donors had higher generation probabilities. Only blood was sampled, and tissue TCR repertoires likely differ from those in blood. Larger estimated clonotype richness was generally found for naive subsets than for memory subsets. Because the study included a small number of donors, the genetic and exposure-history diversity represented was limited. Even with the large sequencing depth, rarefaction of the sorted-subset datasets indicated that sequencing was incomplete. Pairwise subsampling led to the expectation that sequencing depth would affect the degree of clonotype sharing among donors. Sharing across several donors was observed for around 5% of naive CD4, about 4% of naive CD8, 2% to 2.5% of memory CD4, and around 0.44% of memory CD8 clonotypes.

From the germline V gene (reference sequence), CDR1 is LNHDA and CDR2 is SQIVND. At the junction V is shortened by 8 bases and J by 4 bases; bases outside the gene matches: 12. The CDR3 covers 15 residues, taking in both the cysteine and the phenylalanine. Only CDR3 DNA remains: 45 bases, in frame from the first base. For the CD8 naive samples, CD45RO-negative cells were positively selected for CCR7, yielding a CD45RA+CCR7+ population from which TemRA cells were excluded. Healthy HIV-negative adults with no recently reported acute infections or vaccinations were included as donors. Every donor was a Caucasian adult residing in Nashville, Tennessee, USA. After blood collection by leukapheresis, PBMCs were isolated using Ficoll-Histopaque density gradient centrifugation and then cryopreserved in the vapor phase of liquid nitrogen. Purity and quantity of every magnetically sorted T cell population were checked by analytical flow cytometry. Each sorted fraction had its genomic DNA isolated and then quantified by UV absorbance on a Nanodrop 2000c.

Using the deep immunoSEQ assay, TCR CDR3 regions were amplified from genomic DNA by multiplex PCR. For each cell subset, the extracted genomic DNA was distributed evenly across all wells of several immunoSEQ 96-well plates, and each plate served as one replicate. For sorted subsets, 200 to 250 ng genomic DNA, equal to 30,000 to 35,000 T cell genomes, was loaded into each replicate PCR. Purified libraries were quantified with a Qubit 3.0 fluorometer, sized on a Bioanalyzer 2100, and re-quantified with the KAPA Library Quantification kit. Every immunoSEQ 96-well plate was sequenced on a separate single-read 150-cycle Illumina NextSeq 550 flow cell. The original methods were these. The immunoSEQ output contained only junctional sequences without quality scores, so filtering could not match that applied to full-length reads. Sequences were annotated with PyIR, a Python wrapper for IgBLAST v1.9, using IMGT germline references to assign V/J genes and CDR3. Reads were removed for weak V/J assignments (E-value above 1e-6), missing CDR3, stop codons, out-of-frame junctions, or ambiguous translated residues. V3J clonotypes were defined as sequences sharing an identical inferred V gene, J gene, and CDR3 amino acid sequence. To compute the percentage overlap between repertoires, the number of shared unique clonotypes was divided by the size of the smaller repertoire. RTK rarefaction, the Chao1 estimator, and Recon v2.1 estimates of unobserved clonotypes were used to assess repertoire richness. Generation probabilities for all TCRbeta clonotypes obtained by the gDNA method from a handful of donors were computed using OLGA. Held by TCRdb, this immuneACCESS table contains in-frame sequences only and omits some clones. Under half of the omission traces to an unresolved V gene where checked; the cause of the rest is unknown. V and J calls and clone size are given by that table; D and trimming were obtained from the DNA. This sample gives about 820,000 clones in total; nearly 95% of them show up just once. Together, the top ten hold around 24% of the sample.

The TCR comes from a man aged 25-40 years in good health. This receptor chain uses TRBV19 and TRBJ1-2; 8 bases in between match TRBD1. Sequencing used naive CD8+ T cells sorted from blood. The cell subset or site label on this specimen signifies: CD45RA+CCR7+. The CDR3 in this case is CASQAIRGRGYGYTF. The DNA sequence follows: TGTGCCAGTCAAGCCATCAGGGGGCGCGGCTATGGCTACACCTTC.